This T cell receptor (beta chain) was documented in a study of blood T cell repertoires in COVID-19. Profiled with immunoSEQ multiplex PCR; TCRdb holds only in-frame clones, not every one. The data contain fewer than 200,000 clones, roughly four fifths of them seen just once; the ten biggest clones take up roughly 12%. The length of the CDR3 is 14 residues. Deletions cut 1 base from V and 10 bases from J, with 14 bases between. Germline V gene data show CDR1 as LGHNA and CDR2 as YNFKEQ. Sequenced material: peripheral blood. This clonotype was sampled from a woman aged 80 or over with COVID-19, enrolled during active disease. This chain links TRBV4-2 with TRBJ2-1; D is possibly TRBD1 (6 bases). DNA for the CDR3: TGTGCCAGCAGCCAAGTATTAGCCCAGGGGGAGCAGTTCTTC. Translated, it gives CASSQVLAQGEQFF.